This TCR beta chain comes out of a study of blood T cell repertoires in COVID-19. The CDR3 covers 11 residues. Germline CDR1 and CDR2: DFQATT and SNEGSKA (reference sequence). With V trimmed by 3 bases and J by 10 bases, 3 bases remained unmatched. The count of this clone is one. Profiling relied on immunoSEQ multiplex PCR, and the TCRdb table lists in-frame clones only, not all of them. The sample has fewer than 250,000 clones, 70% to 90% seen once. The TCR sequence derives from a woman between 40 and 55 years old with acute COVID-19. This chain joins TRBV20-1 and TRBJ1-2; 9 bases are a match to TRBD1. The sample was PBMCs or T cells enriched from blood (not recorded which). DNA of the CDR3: TGCAGTGCTAGCGGGACAGGGCCCTACACCTTC. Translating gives CSASGTGPYTF.